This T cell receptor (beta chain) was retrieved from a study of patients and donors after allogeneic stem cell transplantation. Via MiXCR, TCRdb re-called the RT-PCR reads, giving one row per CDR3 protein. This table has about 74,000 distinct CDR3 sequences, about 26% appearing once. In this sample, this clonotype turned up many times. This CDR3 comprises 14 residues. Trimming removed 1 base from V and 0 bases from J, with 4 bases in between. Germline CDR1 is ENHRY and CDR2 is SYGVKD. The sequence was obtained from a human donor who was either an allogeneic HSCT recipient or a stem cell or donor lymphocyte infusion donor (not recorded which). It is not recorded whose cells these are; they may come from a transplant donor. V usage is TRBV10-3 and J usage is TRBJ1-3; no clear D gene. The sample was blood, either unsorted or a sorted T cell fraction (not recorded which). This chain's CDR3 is CAISEFYSGNTIYF. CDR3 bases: TGTGCCATCAGTGAGTTTTACTCTGGAAACACCATATATTTT.